The rows below give T cell receptor beta chains drawn from one sample of a study of TIL therapy for anti-PD-1-resistant metastatic lung cancer. TCRdb's copy holds only in-frame clones and misses some; the assay was immunoSEQ multiplex PCR. Found here are 60,000 or so clones, roughly two thirds of them singletons; the top ten hold 6% to 7%. The sequencing used blood, collected at baseline. All receptors derive from a person between 25 and 79 years old with non-small cell lung cancer. Both conserved end residues are part of each CDR3. Each record gives: V gene, clone size, D gene, J gene, CDR3 DNA, CDR3 protein. D genes are given only for firm matches. Rows may omit the clone size; those that give it use once, few, many or a size class.

V: TRBV28; size: NA; D: TRBD1; J: TRBJ1-6; DNA: TGTGCCAGCAGCCTGACAGGGAGGGATTCACCCCTCCACTTT; CDR3: CASSLTGRDSPLHF
V: TRBV5-4; size: NA; D: TRBD1; J: TRBJ1-2; DNA: TGTGCCAGCAGCTTGGCCTCAACAGGGGACGACTATGGCTACACCTTC; CDR3: CASSLASTGDDYGYTF
V: TRBV6-6; size: NA; D: TRBD2; J: TRBJ2-5; DNA: TGTGCCAGCAGTTTAGCGGGAGCTTTGGAGACCCAGTACTTC; CDR3: CASSLAGALETQYF
V: TRBV11-3; size: NA; D: TRBD2; J: TRBJ2-3; DNA: TGTGCCAGCAGCTTAGCCGTTGTGGGAGGGCAAACAGATACGCAGTATTTT; CDR3: CASSLAVVGGQTDTQYF
V: TRBV5-1; size: NA; D: TRBD1; J: TRBJ1-1; DNA: TGCGCCAGCAGCAGACAGGGGCGAATGAACACTGAAGCTTTCTTT; CDR3: CASSRQGRMNTEAFF
V: TRBV29-1; size: NA; D: NA; J: TRBJ1-1; DNA: TGCAGCGTTCGAGGAACGGGGAGAGGGGTTGAAGCTTTCTTT; CDR3: CSVRGTGRGVEAFF
V: TRBV30; size: NA; D: NA; J: TRBJ2-7; DNA: TGTGCCTGGAGAGGACAGTTAAGCTCCTACGAGCAGTACTTC; CDR3: CAWRGQLSSYEQYF
V: TRBV9; size: NA; D: NA; J: TRBJ2-2; DNA: TGTGCCAGCAGCGCCGGACAGAACACCGGGGAGCTGTTTTTT; CDR3: CASSAGQNTGELFF
V: TRBV5-5; size: few; D: NA; J: TRBJ1-6; DNA: TGTGCCAGCAGCTTGTGGGGACGAAATTCACCCCTCCACTTT; CDR3: CASSLWGRNSPLHF
V: TRBV5-4; size: NA; D: NA; J: TRBJ1-1; DNA: TGTGCCAGCAGCTTGGTTTGGGGGTCGAAGGGGATTAACACTGAAGCTTTCTTT; CDR3: CASSLVWGSKGINTEAFF
V: TRBV4-2; size: NA; D: TRBD1; J: TRBJ1-4; DNA: TGTGCCAGCAGCCAAGATCGGGGACAGGGGCTAGAGGAAAAACTGTTTTTT; CDR3: CASSQDRGQGLEEKLFF
V: TRBV5-4; size: few; D: TRBD1; J: TRBJ1-6; DNA: TGTGCCAGCAGCTCGGAGGCCGGGACAGCTAATTCACCCCTCCACTTT; CDR3: CASSSEAGTANSPLHF